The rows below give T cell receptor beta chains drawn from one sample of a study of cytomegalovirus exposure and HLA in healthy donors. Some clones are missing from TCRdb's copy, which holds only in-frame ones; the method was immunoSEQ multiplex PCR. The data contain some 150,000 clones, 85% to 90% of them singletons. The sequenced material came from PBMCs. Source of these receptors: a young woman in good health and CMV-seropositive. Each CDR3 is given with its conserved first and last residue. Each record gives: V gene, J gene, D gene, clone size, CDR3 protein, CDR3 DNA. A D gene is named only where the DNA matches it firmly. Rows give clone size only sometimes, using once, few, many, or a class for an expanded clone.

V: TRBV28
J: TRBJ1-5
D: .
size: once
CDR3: CASRGEGSGNQPQHF
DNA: TGTGCCAGCAGAGGGGAGGGATCCGGCAATCAGCCCCAGCATTTT

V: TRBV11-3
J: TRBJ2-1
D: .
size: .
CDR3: CASSLYRHSGGYNEQFF
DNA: TGTGCCAGCAGCTTGTATCGGCACTCCGGGGGTTACAATGAGCAGTTCTTC

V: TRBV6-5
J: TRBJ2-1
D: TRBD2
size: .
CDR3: CASSGLAGNEQFF
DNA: TGTGCCAGCAGCGGCCTAGCGGGCAATGAGCAGTTCTTC

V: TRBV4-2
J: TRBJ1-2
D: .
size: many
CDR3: CASSPPGRGAYGYTF
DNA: TGTGCCAGCAGCCCTCCTGGGCGGGGGGCGTATGGCTACACCTTC

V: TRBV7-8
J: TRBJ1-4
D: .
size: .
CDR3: CASSLVRGEKLFF
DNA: TGTGCCAGCAGCTTAGTGAGAGGTGAAAAACTGTTTTTT

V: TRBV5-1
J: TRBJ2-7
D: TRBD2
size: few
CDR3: CASSSLAGGRIDEQYF
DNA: TGCGCCAGCAGCTCGCTAGCGGGAGGGCGAATCGACGAGCAGTACTTC

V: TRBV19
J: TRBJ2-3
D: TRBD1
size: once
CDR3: CASSIDRGSADTQYF
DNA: TGTGCCAGTAGTATAGACAGGGGGAGCGCAGATACGCAGTATTTT

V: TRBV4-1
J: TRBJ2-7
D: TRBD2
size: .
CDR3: CASSQARASGRDFEQYF
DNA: TGCGCCAGCAGCCAAGCCCGGGCCAGCGGGAGGGATTTCGAGCAGTACTTC

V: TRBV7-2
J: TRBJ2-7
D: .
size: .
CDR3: CASSLGRTYEQYF
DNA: TGTGCCAGCAGCTTGGGGAGGACCTACGAGCAGTACTTC

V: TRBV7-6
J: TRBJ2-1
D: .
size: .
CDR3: CASSLAGSYNEQFF
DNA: TGTGCCAGCAGCCTCGCCGGCTCCTACAATGAGCAGTTCTTC

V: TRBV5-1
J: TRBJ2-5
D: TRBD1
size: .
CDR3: CASSYTGAGETQYF
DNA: TGCGCCAGCAGCTACACAGGGGCAGGGGAGACCCAGTACTTC

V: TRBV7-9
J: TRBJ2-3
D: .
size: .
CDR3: CASSLMRALVPLTPDTQYF
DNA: TGTGCCAGCAGTTTAATGAGGGCACTAGTTCCTCTGACCCCAGATACGCAGTATTTT

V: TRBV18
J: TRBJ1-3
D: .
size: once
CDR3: CASSLPGISGNTIYF
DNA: TGTGCCAGCTCACTTCCAGGGATCTCTGGAAACACCATATATTTT

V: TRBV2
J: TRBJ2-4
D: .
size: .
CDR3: CASRTPGGKNIQYF
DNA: TGTGCCAGCAGGACCCCCGGGGGCAAAAACATTCAGTACTTC

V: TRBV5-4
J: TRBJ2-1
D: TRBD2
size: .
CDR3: CASSHPTSGRLNEQFF
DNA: TGTGCCAGCAGTCATCCGACTAGCGGGAGGCTAAATGAGCAGTTCTTC

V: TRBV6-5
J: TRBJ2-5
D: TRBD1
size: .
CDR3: CASSLDRGGETQYF
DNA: TGTGCCAGCAGTCTCGACAGGGGCGGGGAGACCCAGTACTTC

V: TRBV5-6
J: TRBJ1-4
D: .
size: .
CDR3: CASSLEQGIEEKLFF
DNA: TGTGCCAGCAGCTTGGAACAGGGAATCGAGGAAAAACTGTTTTTT

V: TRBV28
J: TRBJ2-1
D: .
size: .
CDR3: CASSLLQNEQFF
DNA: TGTGCCAGCAGTTTACTACAGAATGAGCAGTTCTTC

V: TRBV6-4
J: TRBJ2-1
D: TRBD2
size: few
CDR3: CASSDSTSGEQFF
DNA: TGTGCCAGCAGTGACTCTACTAGCGGTGAGCAGTTCTTC

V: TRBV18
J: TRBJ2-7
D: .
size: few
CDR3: CASSVGQPYEQYF
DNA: TGTGCCAGCTCAGTGGGGCAGCCCTACGAGCAGTACTTC

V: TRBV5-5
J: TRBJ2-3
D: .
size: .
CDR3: CASSRDIPDTQYF
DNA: TGTGCCAGCAGCCGGGACATTCCAGATACGCAGTATTTT

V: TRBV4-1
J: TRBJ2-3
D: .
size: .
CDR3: CASSQLYEVTDTQYF
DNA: TGCGCCAGCAGCCAATTATATGAGGTCACAGATACGCAGTATTTT

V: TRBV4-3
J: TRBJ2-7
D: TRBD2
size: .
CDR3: CASSQGYSGESYEQYF
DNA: TGCGCCAGCAGCCAGGGATATAGCGGGGAATCCTACGAGCAGTACTTC

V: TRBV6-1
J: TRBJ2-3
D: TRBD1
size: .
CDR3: CASSEDRGRTDTQYF
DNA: TGTGCCAGCAGTGAAGACAGGGGGCGCACAGATACGCAGTATTTT

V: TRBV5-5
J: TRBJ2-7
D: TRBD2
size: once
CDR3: CASSTTSGSWYEQYF
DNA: TGTGCCAGCAGCACAACTAGCGGGAGTTGGTACGAGCAGTACTTC

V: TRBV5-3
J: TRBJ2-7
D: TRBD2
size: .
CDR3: CARRPRREGPYEQYF
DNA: TGTGCCAGAAGACCCCGGCGGGAGGGCCCCTACGAGCAGTACTTC

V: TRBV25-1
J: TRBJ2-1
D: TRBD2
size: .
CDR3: CATLAGGPNLNEQFF
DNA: TGTGCCACCTTAGCGGGAGGGCCTAATTTGAATGAGCAGTTCTTC

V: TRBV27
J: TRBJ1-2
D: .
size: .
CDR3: CASSSYVREDDYGYTF
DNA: TGTGCCAGCAGTTCGTATGTCAGGGAAGACGACTATGGCTACACCTTC

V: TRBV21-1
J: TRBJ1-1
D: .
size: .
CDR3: CASSKKGRTGENTEAFF
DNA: TGTGCCAGCAGCAAAAAAGGGCGGACAGGGGAGAACACTGAAGCTTTCTTT

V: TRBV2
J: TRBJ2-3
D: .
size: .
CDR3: CASSEEDSRFTDTQYF
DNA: TGTGCCAGCAGTGAGGAGGACTCCCGGTTTACGGATACGCAGTATTTT

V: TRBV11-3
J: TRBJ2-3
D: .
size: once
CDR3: CASSLDKEDTQYF
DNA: TGTGCCAGCAGCTTAGATAAGGAGGATACGCAGTATTTT

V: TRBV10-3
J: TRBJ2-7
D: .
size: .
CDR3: CAISEGPARGVGEQYF
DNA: TGTGCCATCAGTGAGGGCCCTGCCAGGGGAGTGGGAGAGCAGTACTTC

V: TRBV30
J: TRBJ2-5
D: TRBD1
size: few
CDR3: CAWRGQGPETQYF
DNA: TGTGCCTGGAGGGGACAGGGCCCAGAGACCCAGTACTTC

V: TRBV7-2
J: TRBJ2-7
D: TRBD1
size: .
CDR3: CASSFQDRQQSYEQYF
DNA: TGTGCCAGCAGCTTCCAGGACAGGCAGCAGTCCTACGAGCAGTACTTC

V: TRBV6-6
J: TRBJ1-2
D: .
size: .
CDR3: CASRAGQNYGYTF
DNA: TGTGCCAGCAGAGCTGGACAGAACTATGGCTACACCTTC

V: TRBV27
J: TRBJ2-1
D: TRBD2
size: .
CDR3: CASSFLTSGRLYNEQFF
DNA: TGTGCCAGCAGTTTTTTGACTAGCGGGAGACTCTACAATGAGCAGTTCTTC

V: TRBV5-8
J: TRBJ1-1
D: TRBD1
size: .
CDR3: CASSYLQGAVNTEAFF
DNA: TGTGCCAGCAGCTATTTACAGGGGGCCGTGAACACTGAAGCTTTCTTT

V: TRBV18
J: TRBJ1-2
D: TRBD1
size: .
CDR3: CASSPQGQGHGYTF
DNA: TGTGCCAGCTCACCACAGGGACAGGGGCATGGCTACACCTTC

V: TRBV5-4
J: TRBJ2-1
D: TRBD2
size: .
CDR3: CASSSRTSGRDSYEQFF
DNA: TGTGCCAGCAGCTCCCGGACTAGCGGGAGGGATAGCTATGAGCAGTTCTTC

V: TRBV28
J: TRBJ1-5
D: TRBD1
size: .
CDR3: CASRTGSRPQHF
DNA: TGTGCCAGTCGGACAGGGTCCCGGCCCCAGCATTTT

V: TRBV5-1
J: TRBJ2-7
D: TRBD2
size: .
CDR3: CASSFSGTSGTYEQYF
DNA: TGCGCCAGCAGCTTTTCCGGGACTAGCGGGACCTACGAGCAGTACTTC

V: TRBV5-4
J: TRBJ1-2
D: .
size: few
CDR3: CASSLAGGGYTF
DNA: TGTGCCAGCAGCTTGGCCGGGGGTGGCTACACCTTC

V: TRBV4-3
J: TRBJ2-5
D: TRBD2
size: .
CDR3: CASSPGLSGETQYF
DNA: TGCGCCAGCAGCCCGGGACTATCCGGGGAGACCCAGTACTTC

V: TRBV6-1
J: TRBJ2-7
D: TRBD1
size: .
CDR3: CASRGTATYEQYF
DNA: TGTGCCAGCAGGGGGACAGCTACCTACGAGCAGTACTTC

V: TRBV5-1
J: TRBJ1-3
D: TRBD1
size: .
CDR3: CASSSGQVGSLGNTIYF
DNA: TGCGCCAGCAGCTCCGGACAGGTCGGCTCTCTGGGAAACACCATATATTTT

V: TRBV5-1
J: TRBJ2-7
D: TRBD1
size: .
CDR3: CASSPRDRGSYEQYF
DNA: TGCGCCAGCAGCCCCCGGGACAGGGGATCCTACGAGCAGTACTTC

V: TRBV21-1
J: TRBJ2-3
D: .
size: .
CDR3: CASSKVRLPSTDTQYF
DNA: TGTGCCAGCAGCAAAGTGAGACTACCCAGCACAGATACGCAGTATTTT

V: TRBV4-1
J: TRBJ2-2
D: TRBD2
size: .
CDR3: CASSRRTSGSGTGELFF
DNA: TGCGCCAGCAGCCGCAGGACTAGCGGGAGTGGTACCGGGGAGCTGTTTTTT